This T cell receptor beta chain was found in a study of T cells after yellow fever vaccination. TCRdb called the 5' RACE reads again in MiXCR, with one record for every CDR3 protein. The table has around 590,000 distinct CDR3 sequences, more than 9% seen once; the top ten hold about 16%. Germline assignment: CDR1 SGHVS and CDR2 FNYEAQ. CDR3 length: 14 amino acids. Trimming removed 5 bases from V and 9 bases from J, with 17 bases in between. This clonotype showed up just a few times. The TCR sequence derives from a man aged 30 to 45 who received the YFV17D yellow fever vaccine. The sequences come from PBMCs, collected on the day of the yellow fever booster vaccination. The chain recombines TRBV7-6 with TRBJ2-4; either TRBD1 or TRBD2 may fit D (7 bases each). The CDR3 spells CASSPGGALGIQYF. The CDR3, as DNA: TGTGCCAGCAGCCCAGGGGGGGCCCTAGGCATTCAGTACTTC. The whole variable domain, filled in from reference TRBV7-6 and TRBJ2-4, reads GAGVSQSPRYKVTKRGQDVALRCDPISGHVSLYWYRQALGQGPEFLTYFNYEAQQDKSGLPNDRFSAERPEGSISTLTIQRTEQRDSAMYRCASSPGGALGIQYFGAGTRLSVL.